These 26 T cell receptor beta chains came from one sample sequenced in a study of T cells in Graves' hyperthyroidism and ophthalmopathy. RNA transcripts gave rise to amplified TCR beta CDR3 regions. TCR CDR3 regions were first amplified by RT-PCR with HTBI primers. TCRdb reprocessed the multiplex PCR reads with MiXCR, giving one entry per CDR3 protein. The data contain about 300,000 distinct CDR3 sequences, 15% to 20% of them singletons. The sequenced sample consisted of blood. These receptors came from a man aged 50 to 59 with Graves' ophthalmopathy.

Only a few counts were recorded for this clonotype. The junction and the germline gene differ at one end; a read error may be behind it. The gene calls are TRBV7-7 and TRBJ2-5; TRBD2 might be the D (6 bases). The CDR3 is 17 residues long. Per the germline V gene, CDR1 is SSHAT and CDR2 is FNYEAQ (reference sequence). The CDR3 region has the DNA TGTGCTAGCAGCCCCGATCGTTGGAGGGCAAGCCAAGAGACCCAGTACTTC. It codes for CASSPDRWRASQETQYF.

In this sample, this clonotype turned up many times. The chain joins TRBV2 to TRBJ1-5, with D possibly being TRBD1 (6 bases). Germline V gene sequence: CDR1 SNHLY, CDR2 FYNNEI. Trimming cost V 1 base and J 0 bases, with 10 bases left between them. This CDR3 has 16 amino acids. The CDR3 nucleotides read TGTGCCAGCAGTGAAGGGGGGCGACGTAGCAATCAGCCCCAGCATTTT. This translates into CASSEGGRRSNQPQHF. The full variable domain, in which reference TRBV2 and TRBJ1-5 provide the parts outside the CDR3, is EPEVTQTPSHQVTQMGQEVILRCVPISNHLYFYWYRQILGQKVEFLVSFYNNEISEKSEIFDDQFSVERPDGSNFTLKIRSTKLEDSAMYFCASSEGGRRSNQPQHFGDGTRLSIL.

This clonotype appeared many times. V gene TRBV30 combines with J gene TRBJ2-7; 12 bases line up with TRBD1. The CDR3 length is 18 residues. V shed 2 bases, J shed 5 bases, and the junction held 16 bases outside the gene matches. Germline CDR1 reads GTSNPN; CDR2 reads SVGIG (reference sequence). This CDR3 is CAWSRVGDRGQARHEQYF. Here the CDR3 DNA reads TGTGCCTGGAGTCGGGTAGGGGACAGGGGGCAGGCCCGACACGAGCAGTACTTC.

This clonotype was observed a few times. J is TRBJ2-1 and V is TRBV7-9; D could derive from TRBD1 or TRBD2 (6 bases each). Germline V gene lookup returns CDR1 SEHNR and CDR2 FQNEAQ (reference sequence). The V and J ends lost 0 bases and 0 bases respectively, with 9 bases between them. This CDR3 has 16 amino acids. The CDR3 loop reads CASSLAGGRSYNEQFF. CDR3 coding DNA: TGTGCCAGCAGCTTAGCGGGGGGCCGCTCCTACAATGAGCAGTTCTTC.

This clonotype was counted only a few times. The genes are TRBV6-1 and TRBJ2-7, with D possibly matching TRBD2 (5 bases). Trimming removed 2 bases from V and 7 bases from J, with 18 bases in between. Per germline, CDR1 MNHNS and CDR2 SASEGT. The length of the CDR3 is 15 residues. CDR3 sequence reads: CASSEIGDSLREQYF. CDR3 sequence (DNA): TGTGCCAGCAGTGAAATCGGGGATTCTTTGCGGGAGCAGTACTTC.

The chain joins TRBV7-9 to TRBJ1-4; D is uncertain. This CDR3 has 15 residues. Trimming stripped 1 base from V and 8 bases from J, with 14 bases between. Germline lookup yields CDR1 SEHNR and CDR2 FQNEAQ (reference sequence). The CDR3 here is CASSLGGMGEEKLFF. The CDR3 DNA reads as TGTGCCAGCAGCTTAGGGGGAATGGGCGAAGAAAAACTGTTTTTT. The complete variable domain, with remaining parts taken from reference TRBV7-9 and TRBJ1-4, reads DTGVSQNPRHKITKRGQNVTFRCDPISEHNRLYWYRQTLGQGPEFLTYFQNEAQLEKSRLLSDRFSAERPKGSFSTLEIQRTEQGDSAMYLCASSLGGMGEEKLFFGSGTQLSVL.

This clonotype was seen repeatedly, ten times or more. The J gene is TRBJ1-1, the V gene TRBV30, with 7 bases fitting TRBD1. The trim removed 4 bases at V and 4 bases at J, leaving 9 bases unmatched. The length of the CDR3 is 14 residues. Germline CDR1 GTSNPN, CDR2 SVGIG (reference sequence). CDR3 amino acids: CAWTPTGPVTEAFF. In DNA, the CDR3 is TGTGCCTGGACCCCGACAGGGCCGGTCACTGAAGCTTTCTTT.

The genes are TRBV3-1 and TRBJ2-1; 9 bases line up with TRBD2. With 2 bases clipped from V and 7 bases from J, the junction kept 12 bases outside the gene matches. CDR3 length: 17 residues. Germline loops: CDR1 LGHDT, CDR2 YNNKEL (reference sequence). The CDR3 loop is CASSQRLVASGKNEQFF. The CDR3 nucleotides read TGTGCCAGCAGCCAACGTCTCGTGGCTAGCGGGAAGAATGAGCAGTTCTTC.

This clonotype is medium-sized. The chain employs TRBV13 and TRBJ2-7, with 11 bases fitting TRBD1. V lost 1 base and J lost 3; bases outside the gene matches: 8. The CDR3 covers 17 residues. From germline, CDR1 is PRHDT and CDR2 FYEKMQ (reference sequence). Here the CDR3 DNA reads TGTGCCAGCAGCTTAGACGGGACAGGGGGTTCTCTCTACGAGCAGTACTTC. Translated: CASSLDGTGGSLYEQYF.

Concerning this clonotype: A much larger clone lies one base from this, so it may be a read error. The rearrangement uses TRBV20-1 and TRBJ2-1; 8 bases are a match to TRBD2. Germline V CDR1 and CDR2: DFQATT, SNEGSKA (reference sequence). The J segment lost 9 bases and the V segment lost 5 bases, leaving 18 bases of the junction unmatched. CDR3 length equals 16 residues. CDR3 DNA: TGCAGTGCTCCGGGAGGGAGAGCGGGAGTCGTCATTGAGCAGTTCTTC. Amino acids: CSAPGGRAGVVIEQFF.

In its sample, this clonotype was seen a few times. The J gene is TRBJ2-2, the V gene TRBV15, with a possible D match to TRBD2 (6 bases). Germline-derived CDR1 and CDR2 are LNHNV and YYDKDF (reference sequence). This CDR3 region has 15 residues. The germline V and J ends were trimmed by 0 bases and 7 bases, with 12 bases remaining between them. DNA for the CDR3: TGTGCCACCAGCAGAGATCGGGAGTTGATCGGGGAGCTGTTTTTT. Translation: CATSRDRELIGELFF. The whole variable domain, filled in from reference TRBV15 and TRBJ2-2, reads DAMVIQNPRYQVTQFGKPVTLSCSQTLNHNVMYWYQQKSSQAPKLLFHYYDKDFNNEADTPDNFQSRRPNTSFCFLDIRSPGLGDTAMYLCATSRDRELIGELFFGEGSRLTVL.

This clonotype was detected ten times or more. The chain couples TRBV7-8 to TRBJ2-2, with a tentative D call TRBD1 (5 bases). Deletions cut 7 bases from V and 6 bases from J, with 12 bases between. The CDR3 sequence is 13 residues long. Germline V gives CDR1 SGHVS, CDR2 FQNEAQ. The DNA for the CDR3 is TGTGCCAGCACTTCGTTAGGGGCCGGGGAGCTGTTTTTT. Amino acid sequence: CASTSLGAGELFF.

The sample holds many counts of this clonotype. The V call is TRBV5-1, the J call TRBJ2-7; D might be TRBD1 (5 bases). The germline CDR1 and CDR2 sequences are SGHRS and YFSETQ. V shed 0 bases and J shed 5 bases, with 12 bases lying between them. This CDR3 region has 14 residues. CDR3 loop: CASSLASGSDEQYF. CDR3 nucleotides: TGCGCCAGCAGCTTGGCCTCAGGGTCGGACGAGCAGTACTTC.

This clonotype has at least ten counts. The J gene is TRBJ2-7, the V gene TRBV20-1; tentative D call: TRBD2 (6 bases). Per the germline V gene, CDR1 is DFQATT and CDR2 is SNEGSKA (reference sequence). The CDR3 is 14 residues long. Trimming shortened V by 8 bases and J by 4 bases, and 21 bases separated the two germline ends. The CDR3 protein is CSPIPGGLGYEQYF. Written as DNA, the CDR3 is TGCAGTCCCATCCCCGGGGGACTGGGGTACGAGCAGTACTTC.

This clonotype has at least ten counts. The gene calls are TRBV2 and TRBJ2-1; 15 positions match TRBD2. Germline loops: CDR1 SNHLY, CDR2 FYNNEI. Germline trimming cut 4 bases from V and 0 bases from J; bases unmatched to any gene: 7. The CDR3 loop spans 19 amino acids. The CDR3 region is CASSGGLAGGRSSYNEQFF. CDR3 bases: TGTGCCAGCAGTGGCGGACTAGCGGGAGGGCGGAGCTCCTACAATGAGCAGTTCTTC.

This clonotype occurred a few times. This chain joins TRBV11-2 and TRBJ2-6, with TRBD2 identical over 14 bases. Trimming removed 3 bases from V and 0 bases from J; junction bases left unmatched: 4. The CDR3 loop spans 19 amino acids. The V gene's germline CDR1 is SGHAT and CDR2 FQNNGV. The CDR3 reads CASSFGGTSGSSGANVLTF. DNA for the CDR3: TGTGCCAGCAGCTTTGGTGGGACTAGCGGGAGCTCTGGGGCCAACGTCCTGACTTTC.

This clonotype has a count of ten or more. The chain has TRBV11-2 and TRBJ1-1; TRBD1 aligns across 10 bases. The CDR3 is 15 amino acids. CDR1 is SGHAT, CDR2 FQNNGV, per germline. Trimming cost V 5 bases and J 5 bases; bases outside gene matches: 8. The CDR3 sequence: CASSMHMDRGTEAFF. The DNA for the CDR3 is TGTGCCAGCAGCATGCACATGGACAGGGGGACTGAAGCTTTCTTT. The full variable domain, completed using reference TRBV11-2 and TRBJ1-1, is EAGVAQSPRYKIIEKRQSVAFWCNPISGHATLYWYQQILGQGPKLLIQFQNNGVVDDSQLPKDRFSAERLKGVDSTLKIQPAKLEDSAVYLCASSMHMDRGTEAFFGQGTRLTVV.

The table lists this clonotype with a few counts. The CDR3 DNA reads TGTGCCAGCAGCTTAGTTACGGGTCAGTCATATCAGCCCCAGCATTTT. Translated: CASSLVTGQSYQPQHF. The chain combines TRBV7-8 with TRBJ1-5; D call uncertain. Germline assignment: CDR1 SGHVS and CDR2 FQNEAQ. The CDR3 has 16 residues. Trimming took 1 base from V and 5 from J, leaving 15 bases between them.

This clonotype has at least ten counts. The J gene is TRBJ1-5, the V gene TRBV20-1; possible D gene TRBD1, 6 bases. The CDR3 loop spans 14 amino acids. In germline, CDR1 is DFQATT, CDR2 SNEGSKA (reference sequence). V was shortened by 0 bases and J by 9 bases, with 15 bases between the two germline ends. The CDR3 nucleotides read TGCAGTGCTAGAGACACAGGGTTAGTAAGGCCCCAGCATTTT. This sequence encodes CSARDTGLVRPQHF.

This clonotype was seen more than once but under ten times. The gene calls are TRBV25-1 and TRBJ2-3; possibly TRBD2 for D (5 bases). This CDR3 spans 14 amino acids. V was shortened by 6 bases and J by 6 bases, with 16 bases between the two germline ends. The V gene's germline CDR1 is MGHDK and CDR2 SYGVNS. The CDR3: CASREPSSGDTQYF. The CDR3 bases are TGTGCCAGCAGGGAGCCAAGTTCGGGGGATACGCAGTATTTT.

This clonotype was detected many times. This chain connects TRBV12-3 or TRBV12-4 to TRBJ1-5; 11 bases line up with TRBD1. J gave up 5 bases and V 5 bases, and 5 bases lay outside the gene matches. This CDR3 is built from 15 residues. The CDR3 loop reads CASSPRDRGYQPQHF. CDR3 nucleotide sequence: TGTGCCAGCAGTCCCCGGGACAGGGGGTATCAGCCCCAGCATTTT.

Note on this clonotype: This is likely a read error, given that the CDR3 carries no conserved phenylalanine or tryptophan at its end. This chain connects TRBV11-3 to TRBJ2-7, with D possibly TRBD2 on 6 matching bases. The CDR3 is 16 residues long. Germline V gives CDR1 SGHNT, CDR2 YENEEA. The V and J ends lost 5 bases and 2 bases respectively, with 19 bases between them. The CDR3 sequence is CASSIPQDYLPYEQYL. CDR3 sequence (DNA): TGTGCCAGCAGCATCCCACAGGACTACCTCCCCTACGAGCAGTACCTC.

This clonotype was detected ten times or more. The rearrangement uses TRBV7-3 and TRBJ2-3; D not certain. V dropped 3 bases and J dropped 5 bases, with 12 bases sitting between them. The CDR3 spans 14 residues. Germline V gives CDR1 SGHTA, CDR2 FQGTGA. CDR3 in DNA: TGTGCCAGCAGCTTGTCGACCCCGGGAGATACGCAGTATTTT. Protein: CASSLSTPGDTQYF.

The V gene is TRBV28, the J gene TRBJ2-2; 8 nucleotides agree with TRBD1. This CDR3 comprises 15 residues. V gave up 6 bases and J gave up 2 bases; unmatched junction bases: 5. Per germline, CDR1 MDHEN and CDR2 SYDVKM. This CDR3 reads CASSKGQENTGELFF. CDR3 nucleotide sequence: TGTGCCAGCAGCAAGGGACAGGAAAACACCGGGGAGCTGTTTTTT.

This chain links TRBV9 with TRBJ2-3; D is perhaps TRBD1 (7 bases). The V end was cut by 3 bases, the J end by 6 bases, with 14 bases between. The CDR3 consists of 14 residues. Per the germline V gene, CDR1 is SGDLS and CDR2 is YYNGEE. This CDR3 reads CASSGGGGADTQYF. The CDR3 DNA follows: TGTGCCAGCAGCGGAGGAGGGGGCGCCGATACGCAGTATTTT. The full variable domain, in which reference TRBV9 and TRBJ2-3 provide the parts outside the CDR3, is DSGVTQTPKHLITATGQRVTLRCSPRSGDLSVYWYQQSLDQGLQFLIQYYNGEERAKGNILERFSAQQFPDLHSELNLSSLELGDSALYFCASSGGGGADTQYFGPGTRLTVL.

There are a few counts of this clonotype. This chain joins TRBV20-1 and TRBJ2-7; 10 nucleotides align to TRBD2. The CDR3 is made up of 17 amino acids. Germline CDR1 reads DFQATT; CDR2 reads SNEGSKA (reference sequence). The V and J ends lost 5 bases and 0 bases, in that order; junction bases with no gene match: 13. CDR3: CSAYNPSGSSSSYEQYF. In DNA form, the CDR3 reads TGCAGTGCTTATAATCCTAGCGGGAGTTCTAGCTCCTACGAGCAGTACTTC.